Below, 10 T cell receptor beta chains from the same sample are listed, as sequenced in a study of blood T cell repertoires in COVID-19. Assay used: immunoSEQ multiplex PCR; TCRdb lists only in-frame clones, some missing. The profile shows about 180,000 clones, 70% to 80% of them singletons. Sequenced material: PBMCs or T cells enriched from blood (not recorded which). Receptors were obtained from a man in his 60s who had been exposed to COVID-19.

V usage is TRBV7-2 and J usage is TRBJ2-2; 11 bases line up with TRBD2. The CDR3 has 15 amino acids. In germline, CDR1 is SGHTA, CDR2 FQGNSA. Trimming cost V 8 bases and J 6 bases; bases outside gene matches: 8. As DNA, the CDR3 is TGTGCCAGCGGTCCAACTAGCGGGAGATCCGGGGAGCTGTTTTTT. The encoded protein is CASGPTSGRSGELFF.

The sample holds one count of this clone. This sequence joins TRBV11-3 and TRBJ2-3; the D gene is possibly TRBD1 (6 bases). The length of the CDR3 is 16 residues. Trimming stripped 5 bases from V and 0 bases from J, with 15 bases between. Germline V gene sequence: CDR1 SGHNT, CDR2 YENEEA. This CDR3 reads CASSAVGGRSTDTQYF. CDR3 sequence (DNA): TGTGCCAGCAGCGCAGTAGGGGGACGCAGCACAGATACGCAGTATTTT.

This CDR3 reads CASSKLAGADEQYF. The CDR3 DNA is TGTGCCAGCAGTAAACTAGCGGGAGCGGACGAGCAGTACTTC. The J gene is TRBJ2-7, the V gene TRBV27; 11 nucleotides match TRBD2. The CDR3 has 14 residues. Germline CDR1 is MNHEY and CDR2 is SMNVEV (reference sequence). After removal of 5 bases from V and 5 bases from J, the junction contained 5 bases not matched to a gene.

The gene calls are TRBV7-3 and TRBJ2-5; D may be TRBD2 (5 bases). From germline, CDR1 is SGHTA and CDR2 FQGTGA. Trimming removed 3 bases at V and 5 bases at J, with 16 bases between. The CDR3 runs 15 residues. The CDR3 region is CASSLTFGSFETQYF. CDR3 in DNA: TGTGCCAGCAGCTTGACTTTTGGGAGTTTCGAGACCCAGTACTTC.

V gene TRBV3-1 (or the pseudogene TRBV3-2) combines with J gene TRBJ1-2; 8 positions agree with TRBD1. With 4 bases clipped from V and 10 bases from J, the junction kept 11 bases outside the gene matches. Germline CDR1 reads LGHDT; CDR2 reads YNNKEL (reference sequence). This CDR3 spans 14 amino acids. Here the CDR3 DNA reads TGTGCCAGCAGCCCAATTCAGGGGGCCGTACCCTACACCTTC. It translates to CASSPIQGAVPYTF.

The V call is TRBV10-1, the J call TRBJ2-7, with D perhaps matching TRBD2 (5 bases). The CDR3 spans 12 residues. The germline V gene has CDR1 WNHNN and CDR2 SYGVQD (reference sequence). Deletions cut 8 bases from V and 5 bases from J, with 13 bases between. The CDR3 loop is CASGSRPHEQYF. The CDR3 bases are TGCGCCAGCGGGAGTAGGCCCCACGAGCAGTACTTC.

The chain has TRBV5-1 and TRBJ1-2, with a tentative D call TRBD1 (5 bases). CDR3 length equals 14 residues. Per the germline V gene, CDR1 is SGHRS and CDR2 is YFSETQ. The V gene lost 3 bases and the J gene lost 8 bases, with 17 bases spanning the gap. The CDR3 loop is CASSSEGTGYGYTF. In DNA, the CDR3 is TGCGCCAGCAGCTCGGAGGGGACTGGCTACGGCTACACCTTC.

The chain uses TRBV28 and TRBJ2-7; D gene ambiguous. Germline loops: CDR1 MDHEN, CDR2 SYDVKM. The CDR3 consists of 12 residues. Trimming removed 2 bases from V and 8 bases from J, with 10 bases in between. CDR3 sequence: CASSLRQAQQYF. The DNA for the CDR3 is TGTGCCAGCAGTTTACGGCAGGCCCAGCAGTACTTC.

V gene TRBV5-8 combines with J gene TRBJ2-5; the match to TRBD2 covers 9 bases. V gave up 0 bases and J gave up 2 bases; unmatched junction bases: 5. Germline assignment: CDR1 SGHTS and CDR2 YDEGEE. The CDR3 spans 16 residues. In DNA form, the CDR3 reads TGTGCCAGCAGCTTGGGGCGGCGGGAGGGACAAGAGACCCAGTACTTC. It yields the protein CASSLGRREGQETQYF.

This chain connects TRBV28 to TRBJ1-4; a possible D gene is TRBD1 (5 bases). Germline V gene lookup returns CDR1 MDHEN and CDR2 SYDVKM. This CDR3 is built from 15 residues. Trimming removed 5 bases from V and 8 bases from J, with 18 bases in between. CDR3 nucleotide sequence: TGTGCCAGCAGTCCGGGTGGGGGGAGGCGGGAAAAACTGTTTTTT. Translation: CASSPGGGRREKLFF. Drawing the rest from reference TRBV28 and TRBJ1-4, the complete variable domain is DVKVTQSSRYLVKRTGEKVFLECVQDMDHENMFWYRQDPGLGLRLIYFSYDVKMKEKGDIPEGYSVSREKKERFSLILESASTNQTSMYLCASSPGGGRREKLFFGSGTQLSVL.